The rows below give T cell receptor beta chains drawn from one sample of a study of breast tumors, draining lymph nodes, adjacent tissues. One entry per CDR3 protein results from TCRdb running MiXCR on the multiplex PCR reads. The data contain 250,000 or so distinct CDR3 sequences, around 30% of them seen just once; the ten biggest clones take up roughly 1.2%. The sample was axillary lymph node tissue. Every receptor here comes from a female donor with breast cancer. Some clones in this sample may be carry-over from other donors' samples. Both conserved end residues are part of each CDR3. The D gene is left open where the match is weak. Part of the rows lack a size; the others show once, few, many or a class for expanded clones.

v_call,d_call,j_call,clone_size,cdr3_aa,cdr3_nt
TRBV9,TRBD2,TRBJ2-1,many,CASSTRLAGDTEQFF,TGTGCCAGCAGCACGCGACTAGCGGGAGACACTGAGCAGTTCTTC
TRBV11-2,.,TRBJ2-7,once,CASSLAPSPCEQYF,TGTGCCAGCAGCTTAGCGCCTAGTCCCTGCGAGCAGTACTTC
TRBV19,.,TRBJ2-1,many,CASSTRRTSSYNEQFF,TGTGCCAGTAGTACCCGACGGACCAGCTCCTACAATGAGCAGTTCTTC
TRBV11-2,TRBD2,TRBJ2-7,many,CASSLRRELYEQYF,TGTGCCAGCAGCTTAAGGCGGGAGCTTTACGAGCAGTACTTC
TRBV5-1,.,TRBJ2-5,many,CASTPDQTGETQYF,TGCGCCAGCACCCCTGATCAGACTGGAGAGACCCAGTACTTC
TRBV5-6,.,TRBJ1-6,many,CASSLANRYNSPLHF,TGTGCCAGCAGCTTAGCGAACAGATATAATTCACCCCTCCACTTT
TRBV7-6,TRBD2,TRBJ2-3,many,CASSLALAGRADTQYF,TGTGCCAGCAGCTTAGCGCTAGCGGGTCGAGCAGATACGCAGTATTTT
TRBV19,.,TRBJ2-1,many,CASSPNGGHLLAPHNEQFF,TGTGCCAGTAGCCCAAACGGGGGTCACCTTTTAGCGCCCCACAATGAGCAGTTCTTC
TRBV5-1,.,TRBJ1-2,.,CASSLMASGANYGYTF,TGCGCCAGCAGCTTGATGGCTAGCGGAGCTAACTATGGCTACACCTTC
TRBV9,.,TRBJ2-6,many,CASSLGTNSGANVLTF,TGTGCCAGCAGCTTGGGGACAAACTCTGGGGCCAACGTCCTGACTTTC
TRBV5-8,.,TRBJ2-7,many,CASSLGARWEQYF,TGTGCCAGCAGCTTGGGGGCTAGATGGGAGCAGTACTTC
TRBV11-2,.,TRBJ2-5,.,CASSRQGQARTQYF,TGTGCCAGCAGTCGGCAGGGCCAGGCGCGGACCCAGTACTTC
TRBV12-3/TRBV12-4,.,TRBJ1-5,many,CASRDTGQPQHF,TGTGCCAGCAGGGACACGGGTCAGCCCCAGCATTTT
TRBV14,.,TRBJ1-2,.,CASSQGYGYTF,TGTGCCAGCAGCCAGGGGTATGGCTACACCTTC
TRBV4-1,.,TRBJ2-2,many,CASSQNWGSTGELFF,TGCGCCAGCAGCCAAAACTGGGGGTCCACCGGGGAGCTGTTTTTT
TRBV7-9,.,TRBJ2-7,many,CASSPDTSYEQYF,TGTGCCAGCAGCCCCGACACCTCCTACGAGCAGTACTTC
TRBV10-3,TRBD2,TRBJ2-1,many,CAISGTSGRVAEQFF,TGTGCCATCAGTGGGACTAGCGGGAGAGTAGCGGAGCAGTTCTTC
TRBV28,.,TRBJ1-2,.,CASTGSLRGYTF,TGTGCCAGCACAGGGTCTCTAAGGGGCTACACCTTC
TRBV27,.,TRBJ1-6,many,CASAATRLDSPLHF,TGTGCCAGCGCAGCGACAAGGCTCGATTCACCCCTCCACTTT
TRBV28,.,TRBJ1-5,many,CASSLPNQPQHF,TGTGCCAGCAGCTTACCCAATCAGCCCCAGCATTTT
TRBV19,.,TRBJ2-4,.,CASSRQVAKNIQYF,TGTGCCAGTAGTAGACAGGTAGCCAAAAACATTCAGTACTTC
TRBV19,TRBD2,TRBJ2-7,.,CASRTSGGSYEQYF,TGTGCCAGTAGAACTAGCGGGGGCTCCTACGAGCAGTACTTC
TRBV29-1,TRBD1,TRBJ2-6,.,CSVRDRVDGANVLTF,TGCAGCGTGCGGGACAGGGTCGATGGGGCCAACGTCCTGACTTTC
TRBV29-1,.,TRBJ2-3,many,CSVPRGGGRTDTQYF,TGCAGCGTACCAAGAGGGGGAGGGCGCACAGATACGCAGTATTTT
TRBV9,.,TRBJ2-4,.,CASSVAPGSGNIQYF,TGTGCCAGCAGCGTAGCCCCAGGGTCTGGAAACATTCAGTACTTC
TRBV9,.,TRBJ2-3,.,CASSRFYHPTDTQYF,TGTGCCAGCAGCAGATTCTATCACCCCACAGATACGCAGTATTTT
TRBV11-3,.,TRBJ2-3,.,CASSPTPTSTDTQYF,TGTGCCAGCAGCCCAACTCCGACTAGCACAGATACGCAGTATTTT
TRBV29-1,TRBD2,TRBJ2-1,.,CSVEDRLAGSEQFF,TGCAGCGTTGAGGACCGACTAGCGGGATCGGAGCAGTTCTTC
TRBV15,.,TRBJ1-2,many,CATSRGGFNYGYTF,TGTGCCACCAGCAGAGGGGGGTTTAACTATGGCTACACCTTC
TRBV6-1,TRBD2,TRBJ2-5,many,CASISSGRGETQYF,TGTGCCAGCATTTCAAGCGGGAGGGGTGAGACCCAGTACTTC
TRBV10-3,TRBD1,TRBJ1-2,many,CAISDPGQTNYGYTF,TGTGCCATCAGTGACCCGGGACAGACAAACTATGGCTACACCTTC
TRBV25-1,.,TRBJ2-5,.,CASPTSLDRETQYF,TGTGCCAGCCCGACTAGTCTCGACCGAGAGACCCAGTACTTC
TRBV3-1,TRBD2,TRBJ2-1,.,CASSQGGWAGDDYNEQFF,TGTGCCAGCAGCCAAGGTGGGTGGGCGGGAGACGACTACAATGAGCAGTTCTTC
TRBV29-1,.,TRBJ1-6,.,CSVGQGDNSPLHF,TGCAGCGTTGGGCAGGGTGATAATTCACCCCTCCACTTT
TRBV20-1,TRBD2,TRBJ2-5,.,CSASGLAGGRETQYF,TGCAGTGCTAGTGGGCTAGCGGGTGGCCGAGAGACCCAGTACTTC
TRBV20-1,.,TRBJ2-7,many,CSAREQGGYEQYF,TGCAGTGCTAGAGAACAGGGCGGCTACGAGCAGTACTTC
TRBV9,.,TRBJ2-5,once,CASSPGANQPQYF,TGTGCCAGCAGCCCCGGGGCAAATCAGCCCCAGTACTTC
TRBV9,.,TRBJ1-2,many,CASSVAAGRDGYTF,TGTGCCAGCAGCGTAGCCGCAGGGAGGGATGGCTACACCTTC
TRBV2,.,TRBJ1-4,.,CAGDRGLNEKLFF,TGTGCCGGCGATCGGGGGCTGAATGAAAAACTGTTTTTT
TRBV11-3,.,TRBJ1-6,once,CASSLAGGNNSPLHF,TGTGCCAGCAGCTTAGCAGGCGGGAACAATTCACCCCTCCACTTT
TRBV14,TRBD2,TRBJ2-2,.,CASSPPGRKRLAGGPDTGELFF,TGTGCCAGCAGCCCTCCGGGACGGAAAAGACTAGCGGGAGGGCCGGACACCGGGGAGCTGTTTTTT
TRBV7-2,TRBD1,TRBJ1-1,few,CASSYRQGAGAFF,TGTGCCAGCAGCTACAGACAGGGGGCAGGAGCTTTCTTT
TRBV6-4,.,TRBJ1-5,many,CASSDWDGQPQHF,TGTGCCAGCAGTGACTGGGACGGCCAGCCCCAGCATTTT
TRBV28,TRBD1,TRBJ2-1,.,CASSPARDRGYEQFF,TGTGCCAGCAGTCCCGCCCGGGACAGGGGTTATGAGCAGTTCTTC
TRBV12-5,.,TRBJ1-6,many,CASGLGTGNSPLHF,TGTGCTAGTGGTCTCGGGACGGGTAATTCACCCCTCCACTTT
TRBV11-2,TRBD2,TRBJ2-2,.,CASSPPSGREGTGELFF,TGTGCCAGCAGCCCCCCTAGCGGGAGGGAGGGCACCGGGGAGCTGTTTTTT
TRBV7-2,TRBD2,TRBJ2-7,.,CARTSGRVYEQYF,TGTGCCAGAACTAGCGGGAGAGTTTACGAGCAGTACTTC
TRBV25-1,.,TRBJ1-1,few,CASSDRYYTEAFF,TGTGCCAGCAGCGACAGGTATTACACTGAAGCTTTCTTT
TRBV6-1,TRBD2,TRBJ2-7,.,CASGLAGTPYEQYF,TGTGCCAGCGGACTAGCGGGGACCCCCTACGAGCAGTACTTC
TRBV27,.,TRBJ1-6,few,CASSPRPTRENSPLHF,TGTGCCAGCAGCCCGAGGCCGACAAGGGAAAATTCACCCCTCCACTTT